This TCR beta chain was recorded in a study of PD-L1 blockade in urothelial cancer. As for the study in general: Male patients with bladder-origin urothelial cancer numbered about 85% of the 29. Blood analysis occurred 3 weeks (second dose) and 6 weeks after treatment start.

General study findings and limits: Clones that were tumor-associated expanded more in the blood of durable-benefit patients at 3 weeks.

The CDR3 contains 16 residues. Trimming cost V 3 bases and J 0 bases; bases outside gene matches: 8. Per the germline V gene, CDR1 is SGHNT and CDR2 is YYREEE (reference sequence). Comment on this clone: What it recognizes is unknown.

Time point described: peripheral blood 6 weeks after treatment start. TCRdb's table, derived via immunoSEQ multiplex PCR, lists solely in-frame clones and lacks some. The sample shows some 41,000 clones, around 82% of them seen only once. The chain uses TRBV5-4 and TRBJ1-1, with TRBD1 matching over 7 bases. Source: PBMCs, taken around atezolizumab (anti-PD-L1) treatment. The TCR originated in a man aged 60 to 69 with urothelial cancer. CDR3: CASSSGTADMNTEAFF. The CDR3 DNA follows: TGTGCCAGCAGCTCCGGGACAGCCGACATGAACACTGAAGCTTTCTTT.